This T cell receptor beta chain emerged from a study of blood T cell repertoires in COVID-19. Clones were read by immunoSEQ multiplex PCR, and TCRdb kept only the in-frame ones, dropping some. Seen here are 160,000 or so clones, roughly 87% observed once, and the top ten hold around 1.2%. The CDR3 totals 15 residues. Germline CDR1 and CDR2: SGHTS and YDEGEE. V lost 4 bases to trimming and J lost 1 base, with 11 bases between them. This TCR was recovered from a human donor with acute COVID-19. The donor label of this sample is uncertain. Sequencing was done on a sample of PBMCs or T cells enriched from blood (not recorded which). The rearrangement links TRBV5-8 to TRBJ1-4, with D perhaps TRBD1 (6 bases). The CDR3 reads CASSLQGVTNEKLFF. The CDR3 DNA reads TGTGCCAGCAGCCTACAGGGTGTAACTAATGAAAAACTGTTTTTT.